This T cell receptor (beta chain) was sequenced during a study of blood T cell repertoires in COVID-19. For the study at large: Samples taken during acute and convalescent COVID-19 were collected in the United States, Italy and Spain. T cells, B-cell-depleted T cells, or PBMCs provided the cDNA or gDNA that served as material.

This CDR3 spans 13 amino acids. The J segment lost 3 bases and the V segment lost 7 bases, leaving 7 bases of the junction unmatched. Germline V gene data show CDR1 as SQVTM and CDR2 as ANQGSEA. Using immunoSEQ multiplex PCR, the repertoire was profiled, and TCRdb retains in-frame clones only, with some absent. The sample lists nearly 110,000 clones, about 84% seen once, with 13% to 15% in the top ten. This clone has a handful of counts. This sequence joins TRBV29-1 and TRBJ1-1, with 8 nucleotides matching TRBD1. Sequencing was done on a sample of peripheral blood. This TCR derives from a woman in her sixties or seventies with acute or convalescent COVID-19. Here the CDR3 DNA reads TGCAGCGCCCTAGGACAGGGCGACACTGAAGCTTTCTTT. This gives the protein CSALGQGDTEAFF.